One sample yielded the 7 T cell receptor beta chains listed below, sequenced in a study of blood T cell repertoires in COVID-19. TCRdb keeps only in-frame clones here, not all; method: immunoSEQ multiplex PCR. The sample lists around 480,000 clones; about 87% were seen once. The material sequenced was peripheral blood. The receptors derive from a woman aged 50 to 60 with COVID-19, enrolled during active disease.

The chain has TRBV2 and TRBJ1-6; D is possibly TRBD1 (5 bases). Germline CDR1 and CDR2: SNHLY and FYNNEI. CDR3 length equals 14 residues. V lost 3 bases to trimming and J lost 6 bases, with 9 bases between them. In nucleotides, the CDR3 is TGTGCCAGCAGTGAGAGGCAGGGTAATTCACCCCTCCACTTT. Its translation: CASSERQGNSPLHF.

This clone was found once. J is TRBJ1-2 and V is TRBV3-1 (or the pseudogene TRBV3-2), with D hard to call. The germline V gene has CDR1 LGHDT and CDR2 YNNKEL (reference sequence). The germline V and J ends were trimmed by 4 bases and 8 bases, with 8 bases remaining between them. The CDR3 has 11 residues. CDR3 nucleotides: TGTGCCAGCAGCCCGGGGTGGGGCTACACCTTC. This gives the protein CASSPGWGYTF.

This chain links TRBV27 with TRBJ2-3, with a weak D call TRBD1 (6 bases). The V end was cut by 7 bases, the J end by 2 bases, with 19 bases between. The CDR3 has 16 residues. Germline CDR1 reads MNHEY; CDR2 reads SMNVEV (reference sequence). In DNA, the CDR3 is TGTGCCAGCACCCCTCGTGGGCAGGGGTACACAGATACGCAGTATTTT. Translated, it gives CASTPRGQGYTDTQYF.

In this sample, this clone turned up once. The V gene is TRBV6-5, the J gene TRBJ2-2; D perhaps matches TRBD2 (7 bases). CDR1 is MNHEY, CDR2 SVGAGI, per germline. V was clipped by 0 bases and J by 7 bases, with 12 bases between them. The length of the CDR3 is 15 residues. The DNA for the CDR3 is TGTGCCAGCAGTTACTCGGGGGGGCAAGGCGGGGAGCTGTTTTTT. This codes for CASSYSGGQGGELFF.

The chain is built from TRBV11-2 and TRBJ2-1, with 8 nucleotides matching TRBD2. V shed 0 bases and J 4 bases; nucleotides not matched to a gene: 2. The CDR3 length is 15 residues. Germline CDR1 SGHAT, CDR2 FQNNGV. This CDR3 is CASSLDGGDYNEQFF. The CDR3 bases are TGTGCCAGCAGCTTAGACGGGGGGGATTACAATGAGCAGTTCTTC.

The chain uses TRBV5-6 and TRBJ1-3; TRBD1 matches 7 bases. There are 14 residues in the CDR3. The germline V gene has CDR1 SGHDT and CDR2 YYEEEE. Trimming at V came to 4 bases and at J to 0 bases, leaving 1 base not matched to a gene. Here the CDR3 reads CASSRDSSGNTIYF. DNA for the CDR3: TGTGCCAGCAGCCGGGACAGCTCTGGAAACACCATATATTTT.

This CDR3 reads CASSEQGDYGYTF. The CDR3, as DNA: TGTGCCAGCAGTGAACAGGGGGACTATGGCTACACCTTC. This sequence joins TRBV28 and TRBJ1-2, with 8 bases aligning to TRBD1. Germline values: CDR1 MDHEN, CDR2 SYDVKM. Losses at the gene ends were 5 bases for V and 3 bases for J; bases not matched to a gene: 2. CDR3 length equals 13 residues.